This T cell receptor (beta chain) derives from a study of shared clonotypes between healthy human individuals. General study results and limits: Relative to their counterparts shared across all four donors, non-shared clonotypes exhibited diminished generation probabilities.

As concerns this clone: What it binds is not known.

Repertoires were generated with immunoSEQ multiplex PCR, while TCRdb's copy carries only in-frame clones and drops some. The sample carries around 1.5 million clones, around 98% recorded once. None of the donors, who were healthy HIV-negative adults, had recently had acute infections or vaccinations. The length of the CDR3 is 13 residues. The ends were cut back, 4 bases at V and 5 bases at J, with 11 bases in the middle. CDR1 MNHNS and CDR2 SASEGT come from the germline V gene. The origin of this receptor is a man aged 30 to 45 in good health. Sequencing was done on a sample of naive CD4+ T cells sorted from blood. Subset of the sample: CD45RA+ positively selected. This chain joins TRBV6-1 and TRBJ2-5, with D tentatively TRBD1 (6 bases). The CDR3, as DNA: TGTGCCAGCAGTGGAGGACAGTGGGAGACCCAGTACTTC. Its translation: CASSGGQWETQYF.